This T cell receptor (beta chain) was captured in a study of T cells after yellow fever vaccination (dated by TCRdb to between 2018 and 2020). For the wider study: The SMART-Seq v4 Ultra Low Input RNA kit was used to prepare libraries from fractions with low cell numbers. To track T-cell clones before and after primary and booster YFV17D yellow fever vaccination, bulk TCR alpha and beta repertoires were sequenced longitudinally. Two healthy male donors made up the cohort, one aged 18 to 29 years and the other aged 30 to 39 years. Bulk PBMC replicates and cell subsets were isolated from blood drawn at multiple timepoints before and after both primary and secondary immunization. Points the paper makes about the study in general: A small share of clonotypes occurred in both CD4 and CD8 compartments, likely arising from convergent recombination. The study included only two donors, which limits how far the findings can be generalized. Because abundant contaminating clonotypes from the bulk population could be contained in FACS-sorted repertoires, computational filtering was required. Compared with the primary T-cell response, the secondary T-cell response was faster but weaker, reaching its peak on day 5 rather than on day 15. Most clones expanded after primary vaccination were re-detected after the booster (almost 97% of CD4 and around 88% of CD8), suggesting broad memory maintenance.

This clonotype was detected ten times or more. Its target antigen remains unknown. No qualities accompany the bases; no much larger clone lies one base away. Sequencing took place on an Illumina NovaSeq 6000. Synthesis of TCR cDNA relied on 5'RACE template switching, a step that introduced a universal primer site along with unique molecular identifiers. Priming for cDNA synthesis came from both the TCR alpha and TCR beta constant segments. Libraries were amplified in two PCR steps, with sample barcodes and sequencing adapters added in the second step. Sequencing of the libraries was done on either Illumina HiSeq 2500 (2x100 bp) or NovaSeq (2x150 bp). In the original analysis: Demultiplexing of reads and collapsing into UMI consensus sequences were performed with MIGEC, and V(D)J alignment was carried out with MiXCR. Using edgeR on replicate PBMC samples, clonotypes were called vaccine-responding if FDR was below 0.01 and the log2 fold change was above 5 up to day 15. CD4 or CD8 identity was assigned to each bulk clonotype according to whether the clonotype was present at higher abundance in the sequenced CD4 repertoire or the sequenced CD8 repertoire. TCRdb trimmed the raw reads at Q25, called clones with MiXCR and kept productive beta chains. Each CDR3 protein gets just one entry, which takes the most common genes and DNA from the rows behind it. TCRdb assigned the V and J calls; the authors' analysis was not used. The sample table holds 230,000 or so distinct CDR3 sequences, of which more than 3.5% were seen once. The ten largest account for under 20% of the sample.

The label giving this sample's treatment or condition can be read as: live attenuated yellow fever vaccine strain. At every blood-draw timepoint, two biological replicates of bulk PBMCs were collected. PBMCs were isolated from peripheral blood using a standard Ficoll-Paque protocol. RNA was extracted with TriZol from bulk PBMCs, CD4 and CD8 fractions, and dextramer-positive and dextramer-negative fractions. From cysteine to phenylalanine, the CDR3 is 15 amino acids long. This entry keeps only the CDR3 DNA: 45 bases, framed from base 1. The germline V gene yields LGHNA for CDR1 and YSLEER for CDR2. Trimming leaves V shorter by 7 bases and J shorter by 8 bases, with the junction holding 13 bases beyond the gene matches.

This specimen was PBMCs, taken 15 days after the yellow fever booster vaccination. The chain is assembled from TRBV4-3 and TRBJ1-4, and 7 bases in between align with TRBD1. This TCR was recovered from a man younger than 35 who received the YFV17D yellow fever vaccine. The CDR3 region has the sequence CASTRSQGMGEKLFF. The DNA sequence is as follows: TGCGCCAGCACCAGATCACAGGGGATGGGGGAAAAACTGTTTTTT.